The entry below gives a single T cell receptor beta chain sequence along with its context. Its antigen is currently unknown. The junction differs from germline at one of its ends, possibly a read error. The PCR employed 60 Vbeta primers together with 13 Jbeta primers. Generated by immunoSEQ multiplex PCR, the TCRdb table keeps only in-frame clones and is missing some. Of under 120,000 clones in the sample, 74% were seen once. The CDR3 loop spans 13 amino acids. Germline V gene data show CDR1 as SEHNR and CDR2 as FQNEAQ (reference sequence). The data belong to a study of cytomegalovirus exposure and HLA in healthy donors. Study-wide results and caveats: Follow-up analysis later connected one missense variant in DCLRE1C with trimming of TCR beta V- and J-genes. Some TCR beta chains (roughly 160 of them) were listed as cytomegalovirus-associated. A previous analysis found most TCR beta V segments productive roughly 90% or roughly 30% of the time. Later on, an analysis found that several of the most significant clusters appeared to be linked to common viral pathogens, which included parvovirus B19.

The sequence was collected from a man in his fifties or sixties in good health and CMV-seropositive. The chain couples TRBV7-9 to TRBJ2-1; D is unclear. The source material was PBMCs. The chain's CDR3 is CSSSPRLVNEQFF. The DNA for the CDR3 is TGTTCCAGCAGCCCCCGACTTGTAAATGAGCAGTTCTTC.